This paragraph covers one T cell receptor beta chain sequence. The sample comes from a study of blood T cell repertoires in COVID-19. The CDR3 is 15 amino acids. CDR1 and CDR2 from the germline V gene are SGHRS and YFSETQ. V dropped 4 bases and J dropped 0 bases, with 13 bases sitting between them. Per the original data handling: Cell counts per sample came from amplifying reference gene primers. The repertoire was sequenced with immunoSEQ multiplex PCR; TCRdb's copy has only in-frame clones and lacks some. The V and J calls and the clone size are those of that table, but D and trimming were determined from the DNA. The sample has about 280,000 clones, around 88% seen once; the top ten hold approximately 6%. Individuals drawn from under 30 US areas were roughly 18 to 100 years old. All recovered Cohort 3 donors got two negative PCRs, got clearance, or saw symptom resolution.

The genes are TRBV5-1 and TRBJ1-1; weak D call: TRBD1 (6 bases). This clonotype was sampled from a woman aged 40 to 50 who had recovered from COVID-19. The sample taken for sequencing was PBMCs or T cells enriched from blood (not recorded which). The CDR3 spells CASSKQGGMNTEAFF. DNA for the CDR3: TGCGCCAGCAGCAAACAGGGTGGGATGAACACTGAAGCTTTCTTT.